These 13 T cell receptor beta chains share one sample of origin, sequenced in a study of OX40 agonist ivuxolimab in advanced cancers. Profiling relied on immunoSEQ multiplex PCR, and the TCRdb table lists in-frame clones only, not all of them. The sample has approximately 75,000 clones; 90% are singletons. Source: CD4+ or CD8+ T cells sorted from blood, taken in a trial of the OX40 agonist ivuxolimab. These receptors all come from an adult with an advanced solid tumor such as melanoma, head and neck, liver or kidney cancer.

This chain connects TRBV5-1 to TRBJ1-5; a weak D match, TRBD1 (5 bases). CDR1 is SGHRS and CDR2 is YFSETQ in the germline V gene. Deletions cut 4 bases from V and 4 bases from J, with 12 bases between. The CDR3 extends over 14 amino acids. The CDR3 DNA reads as TGCGCCAGCAGCGCGGCCGGGGGTAATCAGCCCCAGCATTTT. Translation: CASSAAGGNQPQHF.

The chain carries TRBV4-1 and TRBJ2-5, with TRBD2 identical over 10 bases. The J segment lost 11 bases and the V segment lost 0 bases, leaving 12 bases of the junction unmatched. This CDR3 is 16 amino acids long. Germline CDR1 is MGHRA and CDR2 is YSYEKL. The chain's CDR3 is CASSQEESAAGGSQYF. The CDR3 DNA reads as TGCGCCAGCAGCCAAGAGGAAAGCGCAGCGGGGGGGTCTCAGTACTTC.

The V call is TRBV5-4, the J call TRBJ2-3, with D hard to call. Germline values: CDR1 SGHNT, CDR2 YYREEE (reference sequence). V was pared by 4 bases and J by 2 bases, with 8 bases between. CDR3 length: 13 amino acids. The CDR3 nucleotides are TGTGCCAGCAGCCCCACCAACACAGATACGCAGTATTTT. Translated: CASSPTNTDTQYF.

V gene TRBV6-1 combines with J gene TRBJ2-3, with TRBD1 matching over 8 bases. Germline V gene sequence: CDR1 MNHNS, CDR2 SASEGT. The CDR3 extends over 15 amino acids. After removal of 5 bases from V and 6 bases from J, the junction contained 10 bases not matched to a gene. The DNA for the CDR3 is TGTGCCAGCAGTTCCTTACCAGGGGGCTTTGATACGCAGTATTTT. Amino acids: CASSSLPGGFDTQYF.

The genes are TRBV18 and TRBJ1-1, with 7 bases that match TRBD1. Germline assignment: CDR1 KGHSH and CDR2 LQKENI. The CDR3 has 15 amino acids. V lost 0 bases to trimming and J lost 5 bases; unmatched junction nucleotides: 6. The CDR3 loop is CASSPPLDRVTEAFF. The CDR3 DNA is TGTGCCAGCTCACCACCTCTCGACAGGGTGACTGAAGCTTTCTTT.

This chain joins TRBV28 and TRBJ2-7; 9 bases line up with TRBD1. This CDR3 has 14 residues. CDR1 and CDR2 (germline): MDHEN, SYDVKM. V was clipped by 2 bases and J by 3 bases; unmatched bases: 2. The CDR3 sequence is CASSLPGQGYEQYF. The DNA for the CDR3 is TGTGCCAGCAGTTTACCGGGACAGGGCTACGAGCAGTACTTC. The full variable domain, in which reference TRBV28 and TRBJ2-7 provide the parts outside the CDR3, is DVKVTQSSRYLVKRTGEKVFLECVQDMDHENMFWYRQDPGLGLRLIYFSYDVKMKEKGDIPEGYSVSREKKERFSLILESASTNQTSMYLCASSLPGQGYEQYFGPGTRLTVT.

The CDR3 bases are TGCGCCAGCAGCCCCGACAGGGCGGCGACCGGGGAGCTGTTTTTT. It yields the protein CASSPDRAATGELFF. This chain uses TRBV5-1 with TRBJ2-2, with 7 bases that match TRBD1. This CDR3 region has 15 residues. CDR1 is SGHRS and CDR2 is YFSETQ in the germline V gene. The V gene end was trimmed by 4 bases and the J gene end by 5 bases; junction bases not matched to a gene: 8.

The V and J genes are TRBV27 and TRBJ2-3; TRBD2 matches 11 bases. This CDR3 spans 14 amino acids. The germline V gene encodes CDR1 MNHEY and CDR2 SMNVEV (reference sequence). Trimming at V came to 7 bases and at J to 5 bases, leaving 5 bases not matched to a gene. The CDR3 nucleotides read TGTGCCAGCATGGCTAGCGGGAGGAGAGATACGCAGTATTTT. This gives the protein CASMASGRRDTQYF.

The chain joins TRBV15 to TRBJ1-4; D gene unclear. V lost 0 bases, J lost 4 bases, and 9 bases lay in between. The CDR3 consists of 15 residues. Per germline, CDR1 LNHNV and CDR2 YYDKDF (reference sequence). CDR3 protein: CATSRDSGFNEKLFF. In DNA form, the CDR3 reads TGTGCCACCAGCAGAGATTCGGGTTTTAATGAAAAACTGTTTTTT. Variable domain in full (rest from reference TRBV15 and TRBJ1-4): DAMVIQNPRYQVTQFGKPVTLSCSQTLNHNVMYWYQQKSSQAPKLLFHYYDKDFNNEADTPDNFQSRRPNTSFCFLDIRSPGLGDTAMYLCATSRDSGFNEKLFFGSGTQLSVL.

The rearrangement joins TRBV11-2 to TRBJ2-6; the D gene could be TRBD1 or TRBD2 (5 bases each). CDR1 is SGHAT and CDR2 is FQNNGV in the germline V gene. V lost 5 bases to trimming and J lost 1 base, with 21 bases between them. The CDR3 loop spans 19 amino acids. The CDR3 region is CASSLYRRDGRSGANVLTF. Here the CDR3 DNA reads TGTGCCAGCAGCCTCTACCGCCGGGACGGTCGATCTGGGGCCAACGTCCTGACTTTC.

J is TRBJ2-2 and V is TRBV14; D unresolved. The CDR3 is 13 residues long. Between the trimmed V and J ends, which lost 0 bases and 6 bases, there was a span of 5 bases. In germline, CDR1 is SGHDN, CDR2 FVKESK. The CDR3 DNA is TGTGCCAGCAGCCAAGATAGTCCCGGGGAGCTGTTTTTT. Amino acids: CASSQDSPGELFF.

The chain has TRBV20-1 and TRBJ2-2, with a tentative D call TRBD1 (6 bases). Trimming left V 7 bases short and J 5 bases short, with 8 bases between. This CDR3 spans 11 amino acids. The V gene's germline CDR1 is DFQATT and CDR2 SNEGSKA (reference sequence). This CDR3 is CSGRGTGELFF. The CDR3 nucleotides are TGCAGTGGAAGGGGGACCGGGGAGCTGTTTTTT.

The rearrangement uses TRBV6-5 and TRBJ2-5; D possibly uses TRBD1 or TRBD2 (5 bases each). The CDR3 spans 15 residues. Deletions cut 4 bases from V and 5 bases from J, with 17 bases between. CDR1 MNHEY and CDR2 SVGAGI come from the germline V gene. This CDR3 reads CASSFSGNRQETQYF. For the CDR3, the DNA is TGTGCCAGCAGTTTTTCCGGGAACCGACAGGAGACCCAGTACTTC.